This TCR beta chain is from a study of graft-versus-host responses after intestinal transplantation. Study details: Recipients got multivisceral, liver-intestinal, or isolated intestinal transplants. Anti-thymocyte globulin was used for induction in all recipients, who then took tacrolimus and steroids for approximately 3 years. Findings and caveats of the study: Association was observed between peak circulating GvH clone levels and early post-transplant HvG declines. Ileal or blood samples showed some GvH clones first, and such clones were also found in recipient marrow.

Intraepithelial and lamina propria lymphocytes were isolated from graft specimens. Germline lookup yields CDR1 MGHDK and CDR2 SYGVNS. This CDR3 is 15 amino acids long. After removal of 2 bases from V and 2 bases from J, the junction contained 4 bases not matched to a gene. The count of this clone is one. Its target is not known. Profiled with immunoSEQ multiplex PCR; TCRdb holds only in-frame clones, not every one. The repertoire holds around 13,000 clones, over 70% seen once, with more than 7% in the top ten. The material sequenced was ileum tissue, taken 16 days after intestinal transplant. This sequence originates from a human patient who received an intestinal transplant, so some T cells may come from the graft donor. The V call is TRBV25-1, the J call TRBJ2-7; 9 bases map to TRBD2. The CDR3 DNA is TGTGCCAGCAGTGAAGAAGCGGGGGGCCCCTACGAGCAGTACTTC. This gives the protein CASSEEAGGPYEQYF.